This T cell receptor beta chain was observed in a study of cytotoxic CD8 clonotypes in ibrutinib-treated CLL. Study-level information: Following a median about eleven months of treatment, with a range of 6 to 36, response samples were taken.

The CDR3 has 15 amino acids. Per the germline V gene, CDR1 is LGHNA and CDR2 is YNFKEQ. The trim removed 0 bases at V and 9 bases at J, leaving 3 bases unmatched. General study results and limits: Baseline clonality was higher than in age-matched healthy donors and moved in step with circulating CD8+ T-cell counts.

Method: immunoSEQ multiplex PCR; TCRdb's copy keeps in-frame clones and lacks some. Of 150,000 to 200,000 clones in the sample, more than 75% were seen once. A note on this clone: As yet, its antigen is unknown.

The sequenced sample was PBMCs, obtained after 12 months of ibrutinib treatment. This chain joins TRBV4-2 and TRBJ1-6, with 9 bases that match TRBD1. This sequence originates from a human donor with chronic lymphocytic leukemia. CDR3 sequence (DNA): TGTGCCAGCAGCCAAGAGGACAGGGGAGGTTCACCCCTCCACTTT. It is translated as CASSQEDRGGSPLHF.